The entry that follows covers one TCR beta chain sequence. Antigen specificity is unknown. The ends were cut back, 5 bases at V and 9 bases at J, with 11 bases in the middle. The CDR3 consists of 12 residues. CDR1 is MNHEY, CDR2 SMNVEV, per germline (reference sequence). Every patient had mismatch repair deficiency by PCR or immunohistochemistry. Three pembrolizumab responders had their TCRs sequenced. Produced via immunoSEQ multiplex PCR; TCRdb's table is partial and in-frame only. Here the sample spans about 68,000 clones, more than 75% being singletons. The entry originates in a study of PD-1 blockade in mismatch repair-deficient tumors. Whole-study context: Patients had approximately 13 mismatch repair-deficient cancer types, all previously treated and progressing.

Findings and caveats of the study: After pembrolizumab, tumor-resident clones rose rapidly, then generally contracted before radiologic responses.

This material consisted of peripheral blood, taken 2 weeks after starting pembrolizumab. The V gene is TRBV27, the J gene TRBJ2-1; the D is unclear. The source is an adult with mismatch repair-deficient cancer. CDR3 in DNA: TGTGCCAGCAGTGTAGGTAGGAGTGAGCAGTTCTTC. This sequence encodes CASSVGRSEQFF.